This T cell receptor (beta chain) was documented in a study of spatial heterogeneity in lung cancer. Study in general: Sequences of the beta chain were consistently detected in greater numbers than alpha-chain sequences.

Only a few counts were recorded for this clonotype. The antigen is undetermined. This CDR3 is 14 amino acids long. V dropped 4 bases and J dropped 0 bases, with 7 bases sitting between them. CDR1 is KGHDR and CDR2 is SFDVKD in the germline V gene. The sample's time point: sample taken at primary tumor resection. Extraction of whole RNA from tumor, nontumor lung or frozen PBMC preceded unsorted sequencing. Study-level points and caveats: Blood carried ubiquitous expanded tumor TCRs more at resection than follow-up.

A unique molecular identifier was carried by every single TCR cDNA molecule. TCRdb processed the 5' RACE reads anew with MiXCR; each CDR3 protein has one entry. Of about 86,000 distinct CDR3 sequences in the sample, over 9.5% are singletons; the top ten hold approximately 4.2%. This chain uses TRBV24-1 with TRBJ2-3; D is unclear. This TCR came from a male donor with early-stage non-small cell lung cancer. The material was PBMCs, obtained at surgery. CDR3 sequence reads: CATSDPGSTDTQYF. In DNA, the CDR3 is TGTGCCACCAGTGACCCTGGAAGCACAGATACGCAGTATTTT.